One sample yielded the 3 T cell receptor beta chains listed below, sequenced in a study of T cell responses to AZD1222 COVID-19 vaccine (dated by TCRdb to about 2021). The time point label here, explained by the study, means: baseline before first vaccination. Library prep was done by the immunoSEQ multiplex PCR assay. TCRdb re-hosts the immuneACCESS table, in-frame sequences only. Its copies lack some clones; in the studies checked, an unresolved V gene accounts for under half of them, and the cause for the rest is not known. For this sample the table gives about 85,000 clones, of which roughly 90% were detected only once. The top ten constitute approximately 7% of the sample. The sample here was peripheral blood, taken on day 0 of AZD1222 vaccination. These receptors came from an adult in good health.

This rearrangement joins TRBV5-1 to TRBJ2-7; TRBD2 aligns across 11 bases. CDR3 size: 15 residues. Unmatched junction bases numbered 2, after V lost 3 bases and J lost 0 bases. Germline CDR1 SGHRS, CDR2 YFSETQ. CDR3 coding DNA: TGCGCCAGCAGCTGGGGGACTAGCGGCTCCTACGAGCAGTACTTC. Protein sequence: CASSWGTSGSYEQYF.

J is TRBJ1-4 and V is TRBV30; D ambiguous. Germline V gives CDR1 GTSNPN, CDR2 SVGIG (reference sequence). The CDR3 contains 11 residues. Deletions cut 1 base from V and 7 bases from J, with 4 bases between. CDR3 sequence reads: CAWSGSEKLFF. DNA of the CDR3: TGTGCCTGGAGTGGAAGTGAAAAACTGTTTTTT.

CDR3: CASSFGTGLTNTEAFF. CDR3 nucleotides: TGTGCCAGCAGTTTCGGGACAGGATTAACGAACACTGAAGCTTTCTTT. V and J are TRBV28 and TRBJ1-1, with 8 bases aligning to TRBD1. This CDR3 is 16 amino acids long. J was trimmed by 1 base and V by 3 bases; bases with no gene match: 7. Germline V lookup: CDR1 MDHEN, CDR2 SYDVKM.